These 32 T cell receptor beta chains were all obtained from the same sample, sequenced in a study of T-cell memory formation after mild COVID-19. MiXCR was run by TCRdb on the 5' RACE reads, yielding one entry per CDR3 protein. Of 550,000 to 700,000 distinct CDR3 sequences in the sample, roughly 18% were seen once. The material sequenced was PBMCs or a T cell subset sorted from them (not recorded which). The receptors here all came from an adult woman who had mild COVID-19 (a few samples of this study predate the infection). Cell type and time point are not known.

This clonotype has only one observation. V and J are TRBV27 and TRBJ1-1; 7 positions agree with TRBD1. Germline V lookup: CDR1 MNHEY, CDR2 SMNVEV (reference sequence). CDR3 length equals 13 residues. Trimming took 11 bases from V and 5 from J; bases not matched to a gene: 11. The CDR3 reads CAASGGELTEAFF. CDR3 DNA: TGTGCCGCATCAGGGGGGGAACTGACTGAAGCTTTCTTT.

A few counts support this clonotype. The chain carries TRBV24-1 and TRBJ2-5, with 14 bases lining up with TRBD2. V was pared by 3 bases and J by 4 bases, with 18 bases of the junction left unmatched. CDR3 size: 21 residues. Germline assignment: CDR1 KGHDR and CDR2 SFDVKD. The chain's CDR3 is CATSDQPGTSGRLRGGETQYF. As DNA, the CDR3 is TGTGCCACCAGTGATCAACCTGGGACTAGCGGGAGATTGCGTGGGGGAGAGACCCAGTACTTC.

This rearrangement joins TRBV5-1 to TRBJ2-3, with a weak D call TRBD1 (5 bases). The germline V gene encodes CDR1 SGHRS and CDR2 YFSETQ. The V gene lost 0 bases and the J gene lost 6 bases, with 8 bases spanning the gap. The CDR3 is 13 residues long. CDR3 nucleotide sequence: TGCGCCAGCAGCTTGGCCCAGGGTGATACGCAGTATTTT. Translating gives CASSLAQGDTQYF.

This chain uses TRBV14 with TRBJ1-1; D is unresolved. Trimming pared 2 bases from V and 7 bases from J, leaving 11 bases between. The CDR3 spans 13 residues. CDR1 is SGHDN, CDR2 FVKESK, per germline. This chain's CDR3 is CASSQLSGGEAFF. The DNA of the CDR3 is TGTGCCAGCAGCCAACTCTCTGGCGGTGAAGCTTTCTTT. The entire variable domain, with the rest obtained from reference TRBV14 and TRBJ1-1, is as follows: EAGVTQFPSHSVIEKGQTVTLRCDPISGHDNLYWYRRVMGKEIKFLLHFVKESKQDESGMPNNRFLAERTGGTYSTLKVQPAELEDSGVYFCASSQLSGGEAFFGQGTRLTVV.

This clonotype turned up a few times. The genes are TRBV20-1 and TRBJ2-1, with D uncertain. The germline CDR1 and CDR2 sequences are DFQATT and SNEGSKA (reference sequence). The V gene lost 5 bases and the J gene lost 3 bases, with 8 bases spanning the gap. CDR3 size: 12 residues. CDR3 nucleotide sequence: TGCAGTGCTGCTCCAGGCTACAATGAGCAGTTCTTC. Amino acid sequence: CSAAPGYNEQFF.

In this sample, this clonotype turned up a few times. The chain recombines TRBV5-1 with TRBJ2-2; tentatively, D is TRBD1 (5 bases). V was shortened by 1 base and J by 4 bases, with 11 bases between the two germline ends. Germline CDR1 and CDR2: SGHRS and YFSETQ. The CDR3 loop spans 15 amino acids. The CDR3 protein is CASSLRQGSTGELFF. In DNA, the CDR3 is TGCGCCAGCAGCTTGCGGCAGGGCAGCACCGGGGAGCTGTTTTTT.

This clonotype came up many times. The rearrangement uses TRBV5-5 and TRBJ2-1; 10 bases line up with TRBD2. Germline values: CDR1 SGHKS, CDR2 YYEKEE (reference sequence). The CDR3 spans 15 residues. J gave up 2 bases and V 4 bases, and 3 bases lay outside the gene matches. Here the CDR3 DNA reads TGTGCCAGCAGCGCAACTAGCGGGGCCTACAATGAGCAGTTCTTC. Its protein product is CASSATSGAYNEQFF.

This clonotype was found a few times. V gene TRBV11-2 combines with J gene TRBJ1-1, with 7 nucleotides matching TRBD1. This CDR3 comprises 14 residues. Germline-derived CDR1 and CDR2 are SGHAT and FQNNGV. V was pared by 3 bases and J by 4 bases, with 5 bases of the junction left unmatched. The CDR3 DNA follows: TGTGCCAGCAGCTTTCTCCCAGGGGGCACTGAAGCTTTCTTT. The encoded protein is CASSFLPGGTEAFF.

To note about this clonotype: Since a much larger clone is just one base distant, this may be a read error. As the CDR3 is not closed by the conserved phenylalanine or tryptophan, this likely results from a read error. This chain connects TRBV30 to TRBJ2-1; 8 nucleotides match TRBD2. Losses at the gene ends were 1 base for V and 8 bases for J; bases not matched to a gene: 4. The CDR3 contains 13 residues. CDR1 is GTSNPN, CDR2 SVGIG, per germline (reference sequence). CDR3 region: CAWSAQAGDEQFL. The CDR3 DNA reads TGTGCCTGGAGTGCCCAAGCGGGAGATGAGCAGTTCTTA.

There are a few counts of this clonotype. This sequence joins TRBV9 and TRBJ2-1, with TRBD2 identical over 15 bases. Trimming at V came to 4 bases and at J to 9 bases, leaving 8 bases not matched to a gene. The CDR3 runs to 16 residues. Per the germline V gene, CDR1 is SGDLS and CDR2 is YYNGEE. The CDR3 nucleotides are TGTGCCAGCAGCTCTTACGGACTAGCGGGGGGGACTGAGCAGTTCTTC. It encodes CASSSYGLAGGTEQFF.

This clonotype came up a few times. The chain couples TRBV5-1 to TRBJ1-4; weak D call: TRBD1 (6 bases). V was pared by 2 bases and J by 0 bases, with 8 bases between. The CDR3 is 15 residues long. In germline, CDR1 is SGHRS, CDR2 YFSETQ. In DNA form, the CDR3 reads TGCGCCAGCAGCTTCACAGGGACAACTAATGAAAAACTGTTTTTT. As protein: CASSFTGTTNEKLFF.

The gene calls are TRBV5-1 and TRBJ2-1, with D perhaps given as TRBD1 or TRBD2 (5 bases each). Germline V gene sequence: CDR1 SGHRS, CDR2 YFSETQ. The germline V and J ends were trimmed by 0 bases and 9 bases, with 16 bases remaining between them. The length of the CDR3 is 15 residues. In DNA form, the CDR3 reads TGCGCCAGCAGCTTGGCTGGACCGGGACCTGGTGAGCAGTTCTTC. Its protein product is CASSLAGPGPGEQFF.

The chain combines TRBV29-1 with TRBJ1-1, with 8 bases matching TRBD1. The CDR3 runs to 15 residues. The germline V gene encodes CDR1 SQVTM and CDR2 ANQGSEA. V shed 6 bases and J 0 bases; nucleotides not matched to a gene: 9. The DNA of the CDR3 is TGCAGCGTCAGCCGACAGGGGTGGATGAACACTGAAGCTTTCTTT. Translated, it gives CSVSRQGWMNTEAFF.

The rearrangement uses TRBV15 and TRBJ1-6; 7 bases match TRBD1. The V and J ends lost 1 base and 4 bases, in that order; junction bases with no gene match: 7. CDR1 is LNHNV and CDR2 is YYDKDF in the germline V gene (reference sequence). This CDR3 spans 17 amino acids. The CDR3 nucleotides are TGTGCCACCAGCAGAGCCCTAGGGACAGATTATAATTCACCCCTCCACTTT. Amino acids: CATSRALGTDYNSPLHF.

The chain uses TRBV7-2 and TRBJ1-1; 9 bases agree with TRBD1. The CDR3 extends over 16 amino acids. Germline-derived CDR1 and CDR2 are SGHTA and FQGNSA. V was pared by 5 bases and J by 3 bases, with 10 bases of the junction left unmatched. CDR3 in amino acids: CASSLGQGVGYTEAFF. For the CDR3, the DNA is TGTGCCAGCAGCCTGGGACAGGGAGTGGGATACACTGAAGCTTTCTTT.

J is TRBJ2-3 and V is TRBV19; possibly TRBD1 for D (6 bases). Germline values: CDR1 LNHDA, CDR2 SQIVND (reference sequence). The V and J ends lost 5 bases and 2 bases respectively, with 11 bases between them. The CDR3 sequence is 14 residues long. The DNA for the CDR3 is TGTGCCAGTAGTCCTCAGGGGACCACAGATACGCAGTATTTT. Its translation: CASSPQGTTDTQYF.

There are a few counts of this clonotype. The chain recombines TRBV6-6 with TRBJ2-1, with 8 bases matching TRBD2. V lost 4 bases and J lost 0; bases outside the gene matches: 5. The CDR3 sequence is 16 residues long. The germline V gene has CDR1 MNHNY and CDR2 SVGAGI (reference sequence). This CDR3 reads CASSSREGSSYNEQFF. In DNA, the CDR3 is TGTGCCAGCAGTTCCCGGGAGGGTAGCTCCTACAATGAGCAGTTCTTC.

A remark on this clonotype: This may stem from a read error, because a much larger clone lies one nucleotide away. The genes are TRBV25-1 and TRBJ2-7; no clear D. V was cut by 6 bases and J by 2 bases, with 8 bases left in between. Germline V lookup: CDR1 MGHDK, CDR2 SYGVNS. The CDR3 is 12 residues long. The CDR3 DNA reads as TGTGCCAGCAGCGGAGACCCCTACGAGCAGTACTTC. It specifies CASSGDPYEQYF.

This clonotype was observed at least ten times. This chain connects TRBV20-1 to TRBJ1-1, with D perhaps TRBD1 (5 bases). The CDR3 runs to 11 residues. CDR1 and CDR2 (germline): DFQATT, SNEGSKA (reference sequence). Trimming pared 6 bases from V and 8 bases from J, leaving 13 bases between. The CDR3 protein is CSANDHREAFF. CDR3 coding DNA: TGCAGTGCCAACGACCACAGGGAAGCTTTCTTT.

This clonotype was seen a handful of times. CDR3 region: CASSVTYGGWNEQFF. In DNA form, the CDR3 reads TGTGCCAGCAGCGTCACTTACGGGGGGTGGAATGAGCAGTTCTTC. V usage is TRBV9 and J usage is TRBJ2-1; 7 bases are shared with TRBD2. Germline V gives CDR1 SGDLS, CDR2 YYNGEE. V shed 2 bases and J 7 bases; nucleotides not matched to a gene: 9. The CDR3 contains 15 residues.

This clonotype appeared a few times. The chain recombines TRBV6-1 with TRBJ1-5; 7 bases line up with TRBD1. The trim removed 0 bases at V and 2 bases at J, leaving 13 bases unmatched. The CDR3 is 19 amino acids. Germline CDR1 MNHNS, CDR2 SASEGT. CDR3 in DNA: TGTGCCAGCAGTGAAGCGGGGGGGGACAGTCTCTACGGCAATCAGCCCCAGCATTTT. Translated: CASSEAGGDSLYGNQPQHF.

The sample holds a few counts of this clonotype. This chain uses TRBV7-9 with TRBJ1-5, with 7 bases fitting TRBD1. The germline CDR1 and CDR2 sequences are SEHNR and FQNEAQ (reference sequence). The CDR3 has 15 residues. The V gene end was trimmed by 4 bases and the J gene end by 4 bases; junction bases not matched to a gene: 7. The CDR3 DNA reads as TGTGCCAGCAGCTCAGGAGGGGGCGTTAATCAGCCCCAGCATTTT. It specifies CASSSGGGVNQPQHF.

The sample holds a few counts of this clonotype. The gene calls are TRBV27 and TRBJ2-5, with 16 bases fitting TRBD2. This CDR3 comprises 13 residues. V dropped 6 bases and J dropped 13; count of bases not matched to a gene: 5. The germline V gene has CDR1 MNHEY and CDR2 SMNVEV (reference sequence). The CDR3 here is CASRGLAGGPSYF. As DNA, the CDR3 is TGTGCCAGCAGGGGACTAGCGGGAGGGCCTTCGTACTTC.

The V call is TRBV21-1, the J call TRBJ2-5; the table's D call, TRBD1, has no DNA check behind it. TRBV21-1 is a listed pseudogene. There are 14 residues in the CDR3. In DNA, the CDR3 is TGTGCCAGCAGCAAAACCCGGGACAGAGTCCTCCAGTACTTC. It specifies CASSKTRDRVLQYF.

This clonotype was recorded a few times. The gene calls are TRBV4-3 and TRBJ2-1, with D perhaps matching TRBD1 (6 bases). CDR1 and CDR2 (germline): LGHNA, YSLEER. Trimming removed 0 bases at V and 6 bases at J, with 12 bases between. The CDR3 covers 15 residues. CDR3 sequence: CASSQDKGDGNEQFF. The CDR3 bases are TGCGCCAGCAGCCAAGACAAGGGGGATGGCAATGAGCAGTTCTTC.

The V call is TRBV27, the J call TRBJ1-5, with D possibly TRBD1 on 6 matching bases. This CDR3 contains 18 residues. The germline gives CDR1 MNHEY, CDR2 SMNVEV (reference sequence). V lost 4 bases and J 5 bases, leaving 24 bases between the germline ends. The CDR3 region has the DNA TGTGCCAGCAGTTCCGGGGGGCTACGGCTCGTTACTCATCAGCCCCAGCATTTT. Translated: CASSSGGLRLVTHQPQHF.

The chain employs TRBV7-3 and TRBJ2-1; 7 positions agree with TRBD2. The V gene end was trimmed by 5 bases and the J gene end by 4 bases; junction bases not matched to a gene: 11. This CDR3 has 16 residues. Germline CDR1 SGHTA, CDR2 FQGTGA. The CDR3 spells CASSLTGLAAYNEQFF. CDR3 sequence (DNA): TGTGCCAGCAGCCTTACGGGGCTAGCGGCTTACAATGAGCAGTTCTTC.

The V and J genes are TRBV7-2 and TRBJ2-5, with 9 bases matching TRBD1. CDR1 is SGHTA, CDR2 FQGNSA, per germline. Unmatched junction bases numbered 10, after V lost 6 bases and J lost 5 bases. The CDR3 loop spans 15 amino acids. The CDR3 reads CASRPPGQGRETQYF. DNA for the CDR3: TGTGCCAGCAGGCCCCCGGGACAGGGACGGGAGACCCAGTACTTC.

This clonotype was seen a few times. The gene calls are TRBV5-6 and TRBJ2-7; maybe TRBD2 (5 bases). The CDR3 consists of 14 residues. Trimming cost V 4 bases and J 2 bases, with 13 bases left between them. Germline CDR1 reads SGHDT; CDR2 reads YYEEEE. The CDR3 loop is CASSPRTQAYEQYF. The CDR3 DNA is TGTGCCAGCAGCCCCCGGACTCAGGCCTACGAGCAGTACTTC.

The chain employs TRBV6-5 and TRBJ1-1; no firm D call. Germline V CDR1 and CDR2: MNHEY, SVGAGI. V was cut by 6 bases and J by 11 bases, with 13 bases left in between. CDR3 size: 11 residues. The CDR3 sequence: CASRLGPVAFF. CDR3 in DNA: TGTGCCAGCAGACTCGGACCAGTCGCTTTCTTT.

The rearrangement links TRBV11-2 to TRBJ1-1; D perhaps matches TRBD1 (6 bases). CDR3 length: 15 amino acids. Germline V gene lookup returns CDR1 SGHAT and CDR2 FQNNGV. Trimming removed 1 base at V and 5 bases at J, with 14 bases between. The CDR3 bases are TGTGCCAGCAGCTTAGTCCCTGGACAGTGGACTGAAGCTTTCTTT. This encodes CASSLVPGQWTEAFF. The full variable domain, completed using reference TRBV11-2 and TRBJ1-1, is EAGVAQSPRYKIIEKRQSVAFWCNPISGHATLYWYQQILGQGPKLLIQFQNNGVVDDSQLPKDRFSAERLKGVDSTLKIQPAKLEDSAVYLCASSLVPGQWTEAFFGQGTRLTVV.

This clonotype was detected a few times. The chain links TRBV12-3 or TRBV12-4 to TRBJ1-2; 8 bases map to TRBD1. V dropped 5 bases and J dropped 4; count of bases not matched to a gene: 9. The CDR3 is 15 amino acids. CDR3 DNA sequence: TGTGCCAGCAGTCTTTCGACAGGGGCTATCTATGGCTACACCTTC. It is translated as CASSLSTGAIYGYTF.